Each of the 30 T cell receptor beta chains below was sequenced from the same sample in a study of OX40 agonist ivuxolimab in advanced cancers. Sequencing was performed with immunoSEQ multiplex PCR; in TCRdb, only in-frame clones are kept and a portion is missing. The data hold about 48,000 clones, with approximately 86% observed a single time. The sequencing here drew on CD4+ or CD8+ T cells sorted from blood, taken in a trial of the OX40 agonist ivuxolimab. The receptors were sampled from an adult with an advanced solid tumor such as melanoma, head and neck, liver or kidney cancer.

The gene calls are TRBV18 and TRBJ2-3; D remains ambiguous. Germline values: CDR1 KGHSH, CDR2 LQKENI. This CDR3 is 17 amino acids long. With 0 bases removed from V and 2 bases from J, the gap between germline ends came to 15 bases. CDR3 sequence: CASSPPGTRTITDTQYF. Here the CDR3 DNA reads TGTGCCAGCTCACCACCCGGTACGCGGACGATCACAGATACGCAGTATTTT.

This chain uses TRBV5-1 with TRBJ2-5; D is possibly TRBD1 (7 bases). V lost 4 bases and J lost 5, with 18 bases in between. CDR3 length: 15 residues. Germline V CDR1 and CDR2: SGHRS, YFSETQ. The CDR3 here is CASSRDSGQLETQYF. The CDR3 region has the DNA TGCGCCAGCAGCCGGGACTCGGGACAGTTGGAGACCCAGTACTTC. Full variable domain (rest looked up from reference TRBV5-1 and TRBJ2-5): KAGVTQTPRYLIKTRGQQVTLSCSPISGHRSVSWYQQTPGQGLQFLFEYFSETQRNKGNFPGRFSGRQFSNSRSEMNVSTLELGDSALYLCASSRDSGQLETQYFGPGTRLLVL.

The CDR3 loop is CASSFQGTNTEAFF. DNA for the CDR3: TGTGCCAGCAGCTTCCAGGGGACCAACACTGAAGCTTTCTTT. The chain combines TRBV5-4 with TRBJ1-1; weak D call: TRBD1 (6 bases). V shed 2 bases and J shed 2 bases, with 10 bases lying between them. The CDR3 spans 14 residues. Germline CDR1 SGHNT, CDR2 YYREEE (reference sequence).

The chain is built from TRBV7-6 and TRBJ2-7; D possibly corresponds to TRBD2 (6 bases). The length of the CDR3 is 13 residues. Trimming left V 1 base short and J 3 bases short, with 7 bases between. Germline CDR1 reads SGHVS; CDR2 reads FNYEAQ. Here the CDR3 DNA reads TGTGCCAGCAGCTTAGTGGAGGGCTACGAGCAGTACTTC. This gives the protein CASSLVEGYEQYF. The complete variable domain, with remaining parts taken from reference TRBV7-6 and TRBJ2-7, reads GAGVSQSPRYKVTKRGQDVALRCDPISGHVSLYWYRQALGQGPEFLTYFNYEAQQDKSGLPNDRFSAERPEGSISTLTIQRTEQRDSAMYRCASSLVEGYEQYFGPGTRLTVT.

The chain recombines TRBV19 with TRBJ1-1, with TRBD1 identical over 7 bases. CDR1 and CDR2 from the germline V gene are LNHDA and SQIVND (reference sequence). The V gene end was trimmed by 0 bases and the J gene end by 0 bases; junction bases not matched to a gene: 16. The CDR3 consists of 20 residues. The CDR3 reads CASSIDPTGAVGLVNTEAFF. CDR3 bases: TGTGCCAGTAGTATAGACCCTACAGGGGCGGTAGGATTAGTGAACACTGAAGCTTTCTTT.

The V call is TRBV6-1, the J call TRBJ1-2, with TRBD1 matching over 8 bases. The CDR3 totals 13 residues. CDR1 MNHNS and CDR2 SASEGT come from the germline V gene. Losses at the gene ends were 10 bases for V and 3 bases for J; bases not matched to a gene: 7. CDR3 DNA sequence: TGTGCCACCATACAGGGGGGGTACTATGGCTACACCTTC. This encodes CATIQGGYYGYTF.

This rearrangement joins TRBV19 to TRBJ2-7; 9 nucleotides match TRBD1. V was clipped by 3 bases and J by 6 bases; unmatched bases: 3. The CDR3 is 13 residues long. Per germline, CDR1 LNHDA and CDR2 SQIVND (reference sequence). The CDR3 nucleotides are TGTGCCAGTAGTATTGCGGGACAGGGCGAGCAGTACTTC. Amino acid sequence: CASSIAGQGEQYF.

The V and J genes are TRBV5-8 and TRBJ2-1; D assignment may be TRBD1 or TRBD2 (5 bases each). The V and J ends lost 2 bases and 2 bases respectively, with 8 bases between them. CDR1 SGHTS and CDR2 YDEGEE come from the germline V gene. This CDR3 region has 14 residues. The DNA of the CDR3 is TGTGCCAGCAGCTTAGGGACCGCCTACAATGAGCAGTTCTTC. Translation: CASSLGTAYNEQFF.

This chain joins TRBV18 and TRBJ2-1, with D tentatively TRBD2 (5 bases). Trimming took off 5 bases at V and 10 bases at J, with 9 bases between the two ends. The CDR3 is 11 amino acids. Germline assignment: CDR1 KGHSH and CDR2 LQKENI. The CDR3 DNA reads TGTGCCAGCTCAAACCAGCGGGAGCAGTTCTTC. It yields the protein CASSNQREQFF.

As regards this clone: The junction departs from the called germline gene at one end, perhaps through a read error. This chain uses TRBV6-5 with TRBJ1-2, with D possibly TRBD1 on 5 matching bases. The germline gives CDR1 MNHEY, CDR2 SVGAGI. The CDR3 has 14 residues. This CDR3 is CASRKGTGNYGYAF. As DNA, the CDR3 is TGTGCCAGCAGAAAGGGGACTGGGAACTATGGCTACGCCTTC.

The CDR3 DNA is TGCGCTTGGACTAGCGGGGATAACAATGAGCAGTTCTTC. It is translated as CAWTSGDNNEQFF. The chain is built from TRBV10-1 and TRBJ2-1; 12 bases match TRBD2. The CDR3 has 13 amino acids. The V gene's germline CDR1 is WNHNN and CDR2 SYGVQD (reference sequence).

This chain joins TRBV12-5 and TRBJ1-6; 10 bases are a match to TRBD1. Germline CDR1 LGHNT, CDR2 FRNRAP. With 6 bases clipped from V and 6 bases from J, the junction kept 5 bases outside the gene matches. This CDR3 comprises 15 residues. The CDR3 here is CASGRQGAGNSPLHF. The DNA of the CDR3 is TGTGCTAGTGGACGACAGGGGGCAGGTAATTCACCCCTCCACTTT.

J is TRBJ2-3 and V is TRBV11-2; D remains unclear. The CDR3 totals 13 residues. The germline CDR1 and CDR2 sequences are SGHAT and FQNNGV. Trimming removed 3 bases from V and 5 bases from J, with 9 bases in between. The CDR3 loop reads CASSFSYIDTQYF. The CDR3 nucleotides read TGTGCCAGCAGCTTCTCATATATAGATACGCAGTATTTT.

The V and J genes are TRBV5-1 and TRBJ2-3; TRBD2 agrees at 13 bases. CDR3 length: 16 amino acids. V shed 4 bases and J 1 base; nucleotides not matched to a gene: 3. Germline V gene data show CDR1 as SGHRS and CDR2 as YFSETQ. CDR3 in DNA: TGCGCCAGCAGCCAGGGGACTAGCGGGGGCACAGATACGCAGTATTTT. It codes for CASSQGTSGGTDTQYF. The full variable domain, in which reference TRBV5-1 and TRBJ2-3 provide the parts outside the CDR3, is KAGVTQTPRYLIKTRGQQVTLSCSPISGHRSVSWYQQTPGQGLQFLFEYFSETQRNKGNFPGRFSGRQFSNSRSEMNVSTLELGDSALYLCASSQGTSGGTDTQYFGPGTRLTVL.

The chain joins TRBV7-3 to TRBJ2-5, with D perhaps matching TRBD1 (5 bases). The CDR3 runs 13 residues. V dropped 6 bases and J dropped 1 base, with 9 bases sitting between them. Germline-derived CDR1 and CDR2 are SGHTA and FQGTGA. CDR3 sequence reads: CASSSGPQETQYF. CDR3 DNA sequence: TGTGCCAGCAGTTCAGGGCCCCAAGAGACCCAGTACTTC.

This chain links TRBV15 with TRBJ2-5, with TRBD2 identical over 13 bases. Trimming took 11 bases from V and 5 from J; bases not matched to a gene: 11. The germline V gene encodes CDR1 LNHNV and CDR2 YYDKDF (reference sequence). CDR3 length equals 15 residues. CDR3 sequence (DNA): TGTGCCCCGGGACTAGCGGGACCAAGGGGCGAGACCCAGTACTTC. Protein sequence: CAPGLAGPRGETQYF.

The table lists this clone with a count of one. The rearrangement joins TRBV7-2 to TRBJ1-1; D not resolved. Germline values: CDR1 SGHTA, CDR2 FQGNSA. CDR3 length: 13 amino acids. V was cut by 6 bases and J by 1 base, with 9 bases left in between. CDR3 in amino acids: CASRSGPNTEAFF. CDR3 nucleotides: TGTGCCAGCAGGTCGGGTCCGAACACTGAAGCTTTCTTT.

In the case of this clone: The sample carries other DNA sequences with the same CDR3. This chain joins TRBV9 and TRBJ2-3; the D is unclear. The CDR3 totals 12 residues. Germline V CDR1 and CDR2: SGDLS, YYNGEE. The V and J ends lost 0 bases and 4 bases respectively, with 3 bases between them. The CDR3 sequence is CASSVAADTQYF. The CDR3, as DNA: TGTGCCAGCAGCGTAGCGGCAGATACGCAGTATTTT. Looking up the rest from reference TRBV9 and TRBJ2-3 gives the full variable domain: DSGVTQTPKHLITATGQRVTLRCSPRSGDLSVYWYQQSLDQGLQFLIQYYNGEERAKGNILERFSAQQFPDLHSELNLSSLELGDSALYFCASSVAADTQYFGPGTRLTVL.

The rearrangement joins TRBV5-5 to TRBJ1-1; possibly TRBD1 for D (5 bases). CDR1 SGHKS and CDR2 YYEKEE come from the germline V gene (reference sequence). The ends were cut back, 2 bases at V and 10 bases at J, with 15 bases in the middle. The CDR3 totals 13 residues. The CDR3 spells CASSFQGSYGAFF. DNA for the CDR3: TGTGCCAGCAGCTTTCAGGGTTCGTACGGAGCTTTCTTT.

The chain couples TRBV6-1 to TRBJ2-7, with TRBD2 identical over 7 bases. Germline lookup yields CDR1 MNHNS and CDR2 SASEGT. This CDR3 region has 15 residues. With V trimmed by 7 bases and J by 3 bases, 12 bases remained unmatched. CDR3 protein: CASNGLAAGRYEQYF. In DNA form, the CDR3 reads TGTGCCAGCAACGGATTGGCAGCGGGACGCTACGAGCAGTACTTC.

This chain joins TRBV2 and TRBJ2-6; 7 nucleotides line up with TRBD2. CDR3 size: 15 residues. Germline CDR1 reads SNHLY; CDR2 reads FYNNEI. V dropped 2 bases and J dropped 2; count of bases not matched to a gene: 0. The CDR3: CASSERGAGANVLTF. Here the CDR3 DNA reads TGTGCCAGCAGTGAACGGGGGGCTGGGGCCAACGTCCTGACTTTC.

The gene calls are TRBV10-1 and TRBJ1-5; tentative D call: TRBD1 (5 bases). The CDR3 covers 16 residues. The V and J ends lost 9 bases and 4 bases respectively, with 22 bases between them. Germline values: CDR1 WNHNN, CDR2 SYGVQD (reference sequence). Here the CDR3 reads CARTETQGDSNQPQHF. The DNA for the CDR3 is TGCGCCAGGACAGAAACCCAGGGCGATTCGAATCAGCCCCAGCATTTT.

The CDR3 sequence: CASRIGQTQYF. CDR3 nucleotide sequence: TGTGCCAGCAGGATAGGGCAGACCCAGTACTTC. This chain joins TRBV7-9 and TRBJ2-5; D call uncertain. This CDR3 has 11 residues. Trimming took 6 bases from V and 6 from J, leaving 8 bases between them. Germline loops: CDR1 SEHNR, CDR2 FQNEAQ (reference sequence). Supplemented by reference TRBV7-9 and TRBJ2-5, the full variable domain reads DTGVSQNPRHKITKRGQNVTFRCDPISEHNRLYWYRQTLGQGPEFLTYFQNEAQLEKSRLLSDRFSAERPKGSFSTLEIQRTEQGDSAMYLCASRIGQTQYFGPGTRLLVL.

The chain combines TRBV6-5 with TRBJ2-7, with D unclear. Germline V gene sequence: CDR1 MNHEY, CDR2 SVGAGI. This CDR3 region has 14 residues. V gave up 6 bases and J gave up 0 bases, with 12 bases separating them. DNA for the CDR3: TGTGCCAGCAGCTACACCAGAGGCTCCTACGAGCAGTACTTC. Translating gives CASSYTRGSYEQYF.

The chain links TRBV6-6 to TRBJ2-2, with 8 bases aligning to TRBD2. Germline V gene lookup returns CDR1 MNHNY and CDR2 SVGAGI (reference sequence). The CDR3 contains 15 residues. Unmatched junction bases numbered 7, after V lost 5 bases and J lost 5 bases. The chain's CDR3 is CASSPSTSVTGELFF. The DNA for the CDR3 is TGTGCCAGCAGTCCATCGACTAGCGTAACCGGGGAGCTGTTTTTT.

This clone was seen once. The V call is TRBV4-3, the J call TRBJ2-2; weak D call: TRBD1 (6 bases). Germline CDR1 is LGHNA and CDR2 is YSLEER. V lost 0 bases, J lost 3 bases, and 8 bases lay in between. The CDR3 runs to 15 residues. The CDR3 DNA reads TGCGCCAGCAGCCAAGATCGGACAGACACCGGGGAGCTGTTTTTT. It specifies CASSQDRTDTGELFF.

V usage is TRBV2 and J usage is TRBJ1-6, with D unresolved. This CDR3 has 14 residues. Germline V gene data show CDR1 as SNHLY and CDR2 as FYNNEI. V lost 5 bases to trimming and J lost 11 bases, with 16 bases between them. The CDR3 bases are TGTGCCAGCAGTCCCCCGGTCGACTTTCCACCCCTCCACTTT. Translating it yields CASSPPVDFPPLHF. Full variable domain (rest looked up from reference TRBV2 and TRBJ1-6): EPEVTQTPSHQVTQMGQEVILRCVPISNHLYFYWYRQILGQKVEFLVSFYNNEISEKSEIFDDQFSVERPDGSNFTLKIRSTKLEDSAMYFCASSPPVDFPPLHFGNGTRLTVT.

This clone came up a few times. J is TRBJ1-5 and V is TRBV30; weak D call: TRBD1 (6 bases). This CDR3 is built from 13 residues. Germline V gene sequence: CDR1 GTSNPN, CDR2 SVGIG (reference sequence). The V and J ends lost 2 bases and 7 bases respectively, with 12 bases between them. The CDR3, as DNA: TGTGCCTGGAGTTCTGATGGGGGCCAGCCCCAGCATTTT. Amino acid sequence: CAWSSDGGQPQHF. Looking up the rest from reference TRBV30 and TRBJ1-5 gives the full variable domain: SQTIHQWPATLVQPVGSPLSLECTVEGTSNPNLYWYRQAAGRGLQLLFYSVGIGQISSEVPQNLSASRPQDRQFILSSKKLLLSDSGFYLCAWSSDGGQPQHFGDGTRLSIL.

The V and J genes are TRBV10-3 and TRBJ1-1; tentative D call: TRBD1 (5 bases). Germline V CDR1 and CDR2: ENHRY, SYGVKD. The CDR3 covers 19 residues. Trimming cost V 1 base and J 1 base, with 22 bases left between them. DNA of the CDR3: TGTGCCATCAGTGAGTGGGCTCTTGAGATAGAGGGGAGGAACACTGAAGCTTTCTTT. As protein: CAISEWALEIEGRNTEAFF.

The rearrangement links TRBV30 to TRBJ1-1; D possibly corresponds to TRBD1 (6 bases). The V gene's germline CDR1 is GTSNPN and CDR2 SVGIG (reference sequence). The CDR3 contains 16 residues. Trimming pared 4 bases from V and 1 base from J, leaving 19 bases between. CDR3 sequence: CAWTDIFWTANTEAFF. The CDR3 nucleotides read TGTGCCTGGACCGACATATTTTGGACAGCGAACACTGAAGCTTTCTTT.